These 20 T cell receptor beta chains share one sample of origin, sequenced in a study of T-cell reconstitution after alpha-beta-depleted transplantation in children. A TCRbeta library incorporating unique molecular identifiers was prepared. Using its own MiXCR run on the PCR reads, TCRdb lists one record per CDR3 protein. Seen here are a few hundred thousand distinct CDR3 sequences, 25% to 30% observed once, and the top ten hold 30% to 40%. Here the sequenced sample was PBMCs, taken before TCRalphabeta/CD19-depleted stem cell transplant. Source of these receptors: a boy in the first two years of life with Wiskott-Aldrich syndrome, due to receive a stem cell transplant.

V gene TRBV2 combines with J gene TRBJ2-2; D tentatively reads TRBD1 or TRBD2 (5 bases each). Trimming removed 4 bases from V and 6 bases from J, with 12 bases in between. The length of the CDR3 is 14 residues. CDR1 and CDR2 from the germline V gene are SNHLY and FYNNEI. This chain's CDR3 is CASSGERGAGELFF. DNA of the CDR3: TGTGCCAGCAGTGGTGAGAGAGGGGCCGGGGAGCTGTTTTTT.

This clonotype has just a few counts. The chain uses TRBV5-5 and TRBJ2-1; 7 bases line up with TRBD2. From germline, CDR1 is SGHKS and CDR2 YYEKEE (reference sequence). This CDR3 has 17 amino acids. The J segment lost 3 bases and the V segment lost 0 bases, leaving 9 bases of the junction unmatched. This CDR3 reads CASSLVLGGGRYNEQFF. As DNA, the CDR3 is TGTGCCAGCAGCTTGGTTCTGGGCGGGGGACGCTACAATGAGCAGTTCTTC.

The chain has TRBV4-1 and TRBJ2-5; D is possibly TRBD2 (5 bases). In germline, CDR1 is MGHRA, CDR2 YSYEKL. This CDR3 is 18 amino acids long. The ends were cut back, 4 bases at V and 2 bases at J, with 23 bases in the middle. The CDR3, as DNA: TGCGCCAGCAGCCTCTCTCCCACTGCTGGAGCGGTACAAGAGACCCAGTACTTC. Amino acids: CASSLSPTAGAVQETQYF.

The gene calls are TRBV5-1 and TRBJ2-2; D might be TRBD1 (6 bases). The germline CDR1 and CDR2 sequences are SGHRS and YFSETQ. CDR3 size: 15 residues. V was pared by 0 bases and J by 3 bases, with 9 bases between. The CDR3: CASSLGAGDTGELFF. CDR3 in DNA: TGCGCCAGCAGCTTGGGGGCAGGGGACACCGGGGAGCTGTTTTTT.

The chain combines TRBV29-1 with TRBJ1-2, with a weak D call TRBD1 (5 bases). The germline V gene encodes CDR1 SQVTM and CDR2 ANQGSEA. Trimming stripped 3 bases from V and 4 bases from J, with 9 bases between. The CDR3 is made up of 12 amino acids. CDR3 coding DNA: TGCAGCGTTGAGGGGGATACCTATGGCTACACCTTC. It is translated as CSVEGDTYGYTF.

This chain joins TRBV10-3 and TRBJ2-4; 9 bases agree with TRBD1. V was clipped by 3 bases and J by 8 bases; unmatched bases: 8. CDR3 size: 15 residues. Germline loops: CDR1 ENHRY, CDR2 SYGVKD. CDR3 nucleotides: TGTGCCATCAGTGATCCGGGACAGGGTGTGGACATTCAGTACTTC. Its translation: CAISDPGQGVDIQYF.

This clonotype was recorded at least ten times. The J gene is TRBJ2-1, the V gene TRBV24-1; D is unresolved. The CDR3 runs 16 residues. The germline V gene has CDR1 KGHDR and CDR2 SFDVKD. With 9 bases removed from V and 8 bases from J, the gap between germline ends came to 25 bases. In DNA, the CDR3 is TGTGCCACCGGATTCCGAAGTAGAACGGGCACCCATGAGCAGTTCTTC. Amino acids: CATGFRSRTGTHEQFF.

This clonotype was detected ten times or more. The chain is built from TRBV12-3 or TRBV12-4 and TRBJ2-7, with 8 bases matching TRBD2. This CDR3 contains 14 residues. Germline trimming cut 3 bases from V and 2 bases from J; bases unmatched to any gene: 3. The CDR3 is CASSFSGSPYEQYF. CDR3 coding DNA: TGTGCCAGCAGTTTCAGCGGGAGCCCCTACGAGCAGTACTTC.

The table lists this clonotype with a few counts. The chain carries TRBV3-1 and TRBJ2-1, with 9 positions matching TRBD2. From germline, CDR1 is LGHDT and CDR2 YNNKEL (reference sequence). The CDR3 consists of 18 residues. V shed 4 bases and J 2 bases; nucleotides not matched to a gene: 12. The CDR3 nucleotides read TGTGCCAGCAGCCGAACGTGGTCTAGCGGGACACCCTACAATGAGCAGTTCTTC. The encoded protein is CASSRTWSSGTPYNEQFF.

The V call is TRBV24-1, the J call TRBJ2-1; TRBD1 matches 8 bases. Germline assignment: CDR1 KGHDR and CDR2 SFDVKD. Trimming took 4 bases from V and 3 from J; bases not matched to a gene: 10. The CDR3 spans 17 residues. The CDR3 DNA sequence: TGTGCCACCAGTGACCGGCAACAGGGGGAGGTCTACAATGAGCAGTTCTTC. Protein product: CATSDRQQGEVYNEQFF.

The table lists this clonotype with a few counts. Here the CDR3 DNA reads TGTGCCAGTAGTCCCCGGACAGGGTCGCCAACAGCTTTCTTT. Translated, it gives CASSPRTGSPTAFF. The chain employs TRBV19 and TRBJ1-1; 8 positions agree with TRBD1. Germline V gives CDR1 LNHDA, CDR2 SQIVND (reference sequence). Germline trimming cut 5 bases from V and 10 bases from J; bases unmatched to any gene: 12. The CDR3 runs to 14 residues.

The chain recombines TRBV10-3 with TRBJ1-3; weak D call: TRBD1 (6 bases). V lost 6 bases to trimming and J lost 3 bases, with 18 bases between them. CDR1 is ENHRY and CDR2 is SYGVKD in the germline V gene. The CDR3 covers 16 residues. DNA for the CDR3: TGTGCCATCAGCCGGACGACAGGCTCCTATGGAAACACCATATATTTT. It translates to CAISRTTGSYGNTIYF.

CDR3 amino acids: CSVLDRTSTDTQYF. Written as DNA, the CDR3 is TGCAGCGTCCTCGACAGGACTAGCACAGATACGCAGTATTTT. The chain is built from TRBV29-1 and TRBJ2-3, with D possibly matching TRBD1 (6 bases). V lost 6 bases and J 0 bases, leaving 13 bases between the germline ends. The CDR3 spans 14 residues. Germline-derived CDR1 and CDR2 are SQVTM and ANQGSEA.

The chain uses TRBV10-3 and TRBJ2-1; a possible D gene is TRBD2 (6 bases). Per the germline V gene, CDR1 is ENHRY and CDR2 is SYGVKD. This CDR3 region has 13 residues. V lost 7 bases, J lost 8 bases, and 15 bases lay in between. The CDR3 bases are TGTGCCATCAACGGGAGTCCCCGGGATGAGCAGTTCTTC. Its protein is CAINGSPRDEQFF.

The chain links TRBV27 to TRBJ1-6, with D possibly being TRBD1 (6 bases). Trimming removed 1 base at V and 14 bases at J, with 15 bases between. CDR1 MNHEY and CDR2 SMNVEV come from the germline V gene (reference sequence). The CDR3 sequence is 14 residues long. Here the CDR3 DNA reads TGTGCCAGCAGTTTATGGTTGGGGGGCCCGACCCTCCACTTT. Protein: CASSLWLGGPTLHF.

The table lists this clonotype with a few counts. The chain uses TRBV29-1 and TRBJ2-1; 10 nucleotides line up with TRBD2. V shed 7 bases, J shed 4 bases, and the junction held 4 bases outside the gene matches. The CDR3 is 13 residues long. Germline CDR1 is SQVTM and CDR2 is ANQGSEA. The CDR3 loop reads CSALAGLYNEQFF. CDR3 nucleotide sequence: TGCAGCGCACTAGCGGGGCTGTACAATGAGCAGTTCTTC.

This clonotype has just a few counts. The chain uses TRBV5-1 and TRBJ2-2, with 9 bases identical to TRBD2. Trimming removed 5 bases from V and 5 bases from J; junction bases left unmatched: 10. Germline V lookup: CDR1 SGHRS, CDR2 YFSETQ. The CDR3 covers 16 residues. The CDR3 bases are TGCGCCAGCAGGTTTGGCGTCCTAGCGGGGACCGGGGAGCTGTTTTTT. Translated: CASRFGVLAGTGELFF.

The chain employs TRBV12-3 or TRBV12-4 and TRBJ1-4, with D hard to call. This CDR3 has 14 amino acids. Trimming took 5 bases from V and 0 from J, leaving 7 bases between them. The CDR3 DNA reads as TGTGCCAGCAGTACAAGTGCAACTAATGAAAAACTGTTTTTT. It encodes CASSTSATNEKLFF.

In this sample, this clonotype turned up a few times. V and J are TRBV6-5 and TRBJ1-1; D call uncertain. Trimming took off 7 bases at V and 8 bases at J, with 14 bases between the two ends. CDR1 and CDR2 from the germline V gene are MNHEY and SVGAGI. This CDR3 is 12 amino acids long. This chain's CDR3 is CASTDGWGEAFF. Written as DNA, the CDR3 is TGTGCCAGCACCGACGGTTGGGGAGAAGCTTTCTTT.

This chain joins TRBV11-2 and TRBJ2-5; no clear D. The germline CDR1 and CDR2 sequences are SGHAT and FQNNGV. Trimming removed 2 bases at V and 2 bases at J, with 9 bases between. The CDR3 has 14 residues. CDR3 loop: CASSLILRQETQYF. The CDR3 nucleotides are TGTGCCAGCAGCTTAATCTTGAGACAAGAGACCCAGTACTTC.